One sample yielded the 20 T cell receptor beta chains listed below, sequenced in a study of response to subunit inactivated influenza vaccine. TCRdb redid the calling of the RT-PCR reads with MiXCR, one entry per CDR3 protein. The sample lists around 200,000 distinct CDR3 sequences; around 9% were seen once. Source: non-naive T cells sorted from PBMCs, taken on the day of vaccination. The receptors here all came from a man between 50 and 59 years old who received an inactivated influenza vaccine.

The gene calls are TRBV5-1 and TRBJ1-1, with D perhaps matching TRBD1 (5 bases). There are 15 residues in the CDR3. CDR1 and CDR2 (germline): SGHRS, YFSETQ. V lost 3 bases to trimming and J lost 3 bases, with 15 bases between them. CDR3 nucleotides: TGCGCCAGCAGCTCGTTAGGGGTTGGGGACACTGAAGCTTTCTTT. This encodes CASSSLGVGDTEAFF.

J is TRBJ2-1 and V is TRBV9, with 12 bases identical to TRBD2. This CDR3 region has 21 residues. Germline V gene sequence: CDR1 SGDLS, CDR2 YYNGEE. Trimming cost V 0 bases and J 4 bases; bases outside gene matches: 17. The CDR3 nucleotides read TGTGCCAGCAGCGTAGCCCCTAGACGGACTAGCGGGACCTCCAGATACAATGAGCAGTTCTTC. It codes for CASSVAPRRTSGTSRYNEQFF.

This clonotype has more than one count but fewer than ten. The chain has TRBV18 and TRBJ1-5; 7 nucleotides line up with TRBD1. V lost 1 base, J lost 0 bases, and 3 bases stayed unmatched. Germline CDR1 is KGHSH and CDR2 is LQKENI. The CDR3 has 16 amino acids. CDR3 nucleotides: TGTGCCAGCTCACCACGACAGGGAAATAGCAATCAGCCCCAGCATTTT. Residues: CASSPRQGNSNQPQHF.

A few counts support this clonotype. This chain connects TRBV13 to TRBJ2-1; 11 bases map to TRBD2. Germline CDR1 is PRHDT and CDR2 is FYEKMQ (reference sequence). The CDR3 extends over 18 amino acids. The J segment lost 2 bases and the V segment lost 5 bases, leaving 11 bases of the junction unmatched. CDR3 bases: TGTGCCAGCAGCCCCGAAACCTTAGCGGGAGGGGCCTACAATGAGCAGTTCTTC. The encoded protein is CASSPETLAGGAYNEQFF. Complete variable domain (other parts from reference TRBV13 and TRBJ2-1): AAGVIQSPRHLIKEKRETATLKCYPIPRHDTVYWYQQGPGQDPQFLISFYEKMQSDKGSIPDRFSAQQFSDYHSELNMSSLELGDSALYFCASSPETLAGGAYNEQFFGPGTRLTVL.

A few counts support this clonotype. The rearrangement joins TRBV6-1 to TRBJ1-1, with D possibly TRBD1 on 6 matching bases. Germline CDR1 and CDR2: MNHNS and SASEGT. CDR3 length equals 14 residues. Trimming took off 6 bases at V and 5 bases at J, with 16 bases between the two ends. CDR3 sequence: CASRKSQGHTEAFF. The CDR3 DNA follows: TGTGCCAGCAGGAAGTCTCAGGGACATACTGAAGCTTTCTTT.

This clonotype was counted ten times or more. The chain joins TRBV12-3 or TRBV12-4 to TRBJ1-1, with D tentatively TRBD1 (5 bases). This CDR3 contains 13 residues. With 3 bases removed from V and 5 bases from J, the gap between germline ends came to 10 bases. CDR3 protein: CASSFSGRTEAFF. In DNA, the CDR3 is TGTGCCAGCAGTTTTTCGGGGCGGACTGAAGCTTTCTTT.

In this sample, this clonotype turned up many times. V and J are TRBV7-2 and TRBJ1-5; no clear D. This CDR3 comprises 13 residues. Looked up from germline, CDR1 is SGHTA and CDR2 is FQGNSA. The V end was cut by 4 bases, the J end by 0 bases, with 4 bases between. The CDR3 coding sequence is TGTGCCAGCAGCTCGTTTAGCAATCAGCCCCAGCATTTT. This sequence encodes CASSSFSNQPQHF.

V and J are TRBV6-2 or TRBV6-3 and TRBJ2-7; D is ambiguous. Germline CDR1 MNHEY, CDR2 SVGEGT. The CDR3 runs to 14 residues. Trimming cost V 7 bases and J 3 bases, with 16 bases left between them. CDR3 in amino acids: CASKRRASGYEQYF. CDR3 in DNA: TGTGCCAGCAAGAGACGAGCCTCTGGCTACGAGCAGTACTTC.

This clonotype was observed a handful of times. The V and J genes are TRBV20-1 and TRBJ2-7, with 12 positions matching TRBD2. The V and J ends lost 0 bases and 7 bases, in that order; junction bases with no gene match: 10. Germline loops: CDR1 DFQATT, CDR2 SNEGSKA (reference sequence). This CDR3 is 16 amino acids long. DNA of the CDR3: TGCAGTGCTAGAGATCGTAGACTAGCGGGAGCGGGGGAGCAGTACTTC. This encodes CSARDRRLAGAGEQYF.

There are many counts of this clonotype. The V gene is TRBV7-6, the J gene TRBJ2-7; 8 bases are shared with TRBD2. This CDR3 is built from 15 residues. Germline-derived CDR1 and CDR2 are SGHVS and FNYEAQ. After removal of 5 bases from V and 3 bases from J, the junction contained 9 bases not matched to a gene. The chain's CDR3 is CASSKAGVTFYEQYF. CDR3 nucleotide sequence: TGTGCCAGCAGCAAAGCGGGAGTCACCTTCTACGAGCAGTACTTC. Drawing the rest from reference TRBV7-6 and TRBJ2-7, the complete variable domain is GAGVSQSPRYKVTKRGQDVALRCDPISGHVSLYWYRQALGQGPEFLTYFNYEAQQDKSGLPNDRFSAERPEGSISTLTIQRTEQRDSAMYRCASSKAGVTFYEQYFGPGTRLTVT.

In this sample, this clonotype turned up many times. The genes are TRBV29-1 and TRBJ2-5; a weak D match, TRBD1 (6 bases). This CDR3 is built from 15 residues. CDR1 SQVTM and CDR2 ANQGSEA come from the germline V gene. The germline V and J ends were trimmed by 2 bases and 5 bases, with 18 bases remaining between them. Written as DNA, the CDR3 is TGCAGCGTTGAACCCATACAGGGCTTCTGGGAGACCCAGTACTTC. Translating it yields CSVEPIQGFWETQYF.

In this sample, this clonotype turned up a few times. The genes are TRBV20-1 and TRBJ2-7; D is tentatively TRBD1 or TRBD2 (6 bases each). Looked up from germline, CDR1 is DFQATT and CDR2 is SNEGSKA (reference sequence). V was shortened by 1 base and J by 3 bases, with 16 bases between the two germline ends. The CDR3 has 15 amino acids. The CDR3 spells CSARGREGGFYEQYF. The CDR3 DNA sequence: TGCAGTGCTAGAGGCAGAGAGGGGGGATTCTACGAGCAGTACTTC.

Remarks on this clonotype: One junction end does not reproduce the germline sequence, and a read error may be involved. The CDR3 protein is CASSFFAGGPRETQYF. CDR3 DNA: TGCGCCAGCAGCTTTTTCGCGGGAGGGCCGCGCGAGACCCAGTACTTT. V is TRBV5-1 and J is TRBJ2-5; 9 bases are shared with TRBD2. The CDR3 sequence is 16 residues long. Germline CDR1 is SGHRS and CDR2 is YFSETQ.

This clonotype has only a few counts. V is TRBV12-3 or TRBV12-4 and J is TRBJ1-1; no definite D call. The CDR3 covers 15 residues. V was trimmed by 5 bases and J by 1 base, leaving 14 bases between them. The CDR3, as DNA: TGTGCCAGCAGTCCTAACTTTGGGAGGAACACTGAAGCTTTCTTT. This codes for CASSPNFGRNTEAFF.

This clonotype was seen a handful of times. The V call is TRBV6-2 or TRBV6-3, the J call TRBJ1-6; possibly TRBD1 for D (5 bases). CDR1 MNHEY and CDR2 SVGEGT come from the germline V gene. This CDR3 has 14 amino acids. With 2 bases removed from V and 7 bases from J, the gap between germline ends came to 9 bases. CDR3 nucleotides: TGTGCCAGCAGTTACCCCGGACAAAATTCACCCCTCCACTTT. Translating gives CASSYPGQNSPLHF.

This clonotype was observed a handful of times. This chain connects TRBV12-3 or TRBV12-4 to TRBJ1-4; no firm D call. V was trimmed by 2 bases and J by 5 bases, leaving 6 bases between them. CDR3 size: 13 residues. The CDR3 DNA is TGTGCCAGCAGTTTACCTACAAATGAAAAACTGTTTTTT. Protein: CASSLPTNEKLFF.

The chain is built from TRBV19 and TRBJ2-1; 10 bases fit TRBD2. The CDR3 spans 15 residues. The V gene end was trimmed by 7 bases and the J gene end by 0 bases; junction bases not matched to a gene: 3. In germline, CDR1 is LNHDA, CDR2 SQIVND (reference sequence). For the CDR3, the DNA is TGTGCCAGTATTAGGACTAGCGGCTCCTACAATGAGCAGTTCTTC. This encodes CASIRTSGSYNEQFF.

This clonotype was counted a few times. The chain combines TRBV4-3 with TRBJ2-7; D perhaps matches TRBD1 (6 bases). The V gene's germline CDR1 is LGHNA and CDR2 YSLEER. Trimming removed 2 bases at V and 3 bases at J, with 8 bases between. The CDR3 runs to 13 residues. The chain's CDR3 is CASSQTQGYEQYF. The CDR3 DNA sequence: TGCGCCAGCAGCCAAACACAGGGCTACGAGCAGTACTTC.

The gene calls are TRBV30 and TRBJ1-2, with D uncertain. Trimming stripped 7 bases from V and 4 bases from J, with 16 bases between. CDR1 and CDR2 (germline): GTSNPN, SVGIG (reference sequence). CDR3 length equals 13 residues. The CDR3 bases are TGTGCCTCGAGGGCGGAAGCTAGCTATGGCTACACCTTC. It translates to CASRAEASYGYTF.

The chain joins TRBV10-1 to TRBJ2-5, with 14 bases matching TRBD2. There are 14 residues in the CDR3. Germline CDR1 WNHNN, CDR2 SYGVQD (reference sequence). Unmatched junction bases numbered 4, after V lost 8 bases and J lost 5 bases. The CDR3 DNA is TGCGCCAGCGGGGGACTAGCGGGGGTTGAGACCCAGTACTTC. Its translation is CASGGLAGVETQYF.